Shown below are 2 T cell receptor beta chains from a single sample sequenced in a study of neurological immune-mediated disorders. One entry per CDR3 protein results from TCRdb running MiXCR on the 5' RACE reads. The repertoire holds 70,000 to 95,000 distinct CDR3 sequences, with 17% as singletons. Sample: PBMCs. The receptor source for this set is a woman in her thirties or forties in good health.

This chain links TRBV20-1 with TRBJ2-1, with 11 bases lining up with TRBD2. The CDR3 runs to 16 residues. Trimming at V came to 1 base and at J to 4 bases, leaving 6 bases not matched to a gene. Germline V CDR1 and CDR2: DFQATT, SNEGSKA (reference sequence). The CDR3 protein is CSARAYSGRVYNEQFF. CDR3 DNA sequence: TGCAGTGCTAGAGCCTATAGCGGGAGGGTTTACAATGAGCAGTTCTTC.

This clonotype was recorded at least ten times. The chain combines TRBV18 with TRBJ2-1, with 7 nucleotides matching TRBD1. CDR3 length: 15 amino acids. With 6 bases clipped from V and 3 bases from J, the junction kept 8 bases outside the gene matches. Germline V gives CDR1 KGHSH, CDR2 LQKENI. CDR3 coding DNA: TGTGCCAGCTCGCTCTACAGGGGCGACTACAATGAGCAGTTCTTC. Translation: CASSLYRGDYNEQFF.